The 6 T cell receptor beta chains below were found in one sample sequenced in a study of cytomegalovirus exposure and HLA in healthy donors. PCR used 60 Vbeta primers and 13 Jbeta primers. Sequencing was performed with immunoSEQ multiplex PCR; in TCRdb, only in-frame clones are kept and a portion is missing. The sample lists 55,000 to 80,000 clones; approximately 72% were seen once. Specimen: PBMCs. Receptors were obtained from a woman aged 25 to 45 in good health and CMV-seropositive.

This rearrangement joins TRBV2 to TRBJ2-7, with D unclear. Germline V CDR1 and CDR2: SNHLY, FYNNEI. This CDR3 is 14 amino acids long. Trimming removed 6 bases at V and 2 bases at J, with 14 bases between. The CDR3 protein is CASRYGAPPYEQYF. In nucleotides, the CDR3 is TGTGCCAGCAGGTATGGAGCCCCCCCCTACGAGCAGTACTTC.

The V call is TRBV6-5, the J call TRBJ2-7; weak D call: TRBD1 (6 bases). Trimming shortened V by 4 bases and J by 4 bases, and 8 bases separated the two germline ends. The CDR3 is made up of 12 amino acids. In germline, CDR1 is MNHEY, CDR2 SVGAGI. CDR3 loop: CASSLTGYEQYF. The CDR3 DNA sequence: TGTGCCAGCAGTTTGACAGGATACGAGCAGTACTTC.

The rearrangement uses TRBV7-9 and TRBJ2-7, with 8 bases matching TRBD1. Germline V gene lookup returns CDR1 SEHNR and CDR2 FQNEAQ (reference sequence). Trimming at V came to 5 bases and at J to 4 bases, leaving 10 bases not matched to a gene. This CDR3 is 15 amino acids long. The CDR3 region is CASSPGPGGLYEQYF. The CDR3 DNA reads as TGTGCCAGCAGCCCCGGGCCAGGGGGCTTGTACGAGCAGTACTTC.

V is TRBV5-1 and J is TRBJ2-5, with 10 nucleotides matching TRBD1. Germline CDR1 and CDR2: SGHRS and YFSETQ. The CDR3 is 15 amino acids. Unmatched junction bases numbered 6, after V lost 3 bases and J lost 4 bases. The DNA for the CDR3 is TGCGCCAGCAGCTCGACAGGGGGCAACGGAGAGACCCAGTACTTC. Its protein is CASSSTGGNGETQYF.

A single count supports this clone. CDR3 region: CASSPGDSTEAFF. DNA for the CDR3: TGTGCCAGCAGCCCAGGGGACAGCACTGAAGCTTTCTTT. This sequence joins TRBV9 and TRBJ1-1; 7 nucleotides line up with TRBD1. The V gene end was trimmed by 4 bases and the J gene end by 4 bases; junction bases not matched to a gene: 4. Germline values: CDR1 SGDLS, CDR2 YYNGEE. The CDR3 extends over 13 amino acids.

The J gene is TRBJ2-2, the V gene TRBV9; a weak D match, TRBD2 (7 bases). Trimming pared 1 base from V and 3 bases from J, leaving 13 bases between. Germline lookup yields CDR1 SGDLS and CDR2 YYNGEE. This CDR3 comprises 16 residues. The CDR3 DNA is TGTGCCAGCAGCGTATTGGGGGGGGCCTACACCGGGGAGCTGTTTTTT. Translating gives CASSVLGGAYTGELFF.